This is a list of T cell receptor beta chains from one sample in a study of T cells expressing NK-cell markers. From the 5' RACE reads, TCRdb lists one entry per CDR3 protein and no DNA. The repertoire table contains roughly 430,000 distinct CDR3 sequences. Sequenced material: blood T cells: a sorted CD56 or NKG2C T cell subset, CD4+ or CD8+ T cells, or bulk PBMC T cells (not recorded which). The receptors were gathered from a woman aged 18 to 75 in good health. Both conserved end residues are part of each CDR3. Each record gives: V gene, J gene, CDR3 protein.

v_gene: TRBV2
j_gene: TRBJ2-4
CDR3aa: CASSEFSSRGVGDIQYF

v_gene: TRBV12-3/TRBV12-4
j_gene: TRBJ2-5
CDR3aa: CASSLRASRETQYF

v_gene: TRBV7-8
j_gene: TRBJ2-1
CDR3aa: CASSLIGDGTLEFF

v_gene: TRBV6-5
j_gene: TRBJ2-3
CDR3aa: CASSYSPRSTDTQYF

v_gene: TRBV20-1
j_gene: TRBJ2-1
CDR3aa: CSARDRASGGLNNEQFF

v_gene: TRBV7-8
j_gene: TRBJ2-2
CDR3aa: CASRLLSGDTGELFF

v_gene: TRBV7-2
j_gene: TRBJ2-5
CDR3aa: CASSSRLTGRETQYF

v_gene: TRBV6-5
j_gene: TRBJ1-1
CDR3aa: CASSYSGTATTEAFF

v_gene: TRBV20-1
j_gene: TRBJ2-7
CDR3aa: CSLAPRAHSYEQYF

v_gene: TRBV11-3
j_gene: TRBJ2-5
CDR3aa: CASAKGPNQETQYF

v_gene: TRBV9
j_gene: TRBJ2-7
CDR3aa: CASSVDMGEQYF

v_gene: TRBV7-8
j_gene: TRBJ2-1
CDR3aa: CASSLGLADFDNEQFF

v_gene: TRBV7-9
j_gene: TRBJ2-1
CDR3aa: CASSLVGGVNEQFF

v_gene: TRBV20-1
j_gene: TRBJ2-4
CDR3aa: CSARRAAGGLENIQYF

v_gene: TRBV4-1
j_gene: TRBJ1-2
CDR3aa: CASSHGPGGYTF

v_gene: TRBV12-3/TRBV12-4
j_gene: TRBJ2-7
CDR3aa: CASSLFGTAYYEQYF

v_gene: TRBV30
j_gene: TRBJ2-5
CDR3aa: CAWEPRGAKTQYF

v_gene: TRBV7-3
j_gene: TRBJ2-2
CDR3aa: CASSSGQPRNTGELFF

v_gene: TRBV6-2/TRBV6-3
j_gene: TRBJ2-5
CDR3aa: CASSYPSPPSGTQETQYF

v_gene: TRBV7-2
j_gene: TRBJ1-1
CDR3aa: CASSSTGPMNTEAFF